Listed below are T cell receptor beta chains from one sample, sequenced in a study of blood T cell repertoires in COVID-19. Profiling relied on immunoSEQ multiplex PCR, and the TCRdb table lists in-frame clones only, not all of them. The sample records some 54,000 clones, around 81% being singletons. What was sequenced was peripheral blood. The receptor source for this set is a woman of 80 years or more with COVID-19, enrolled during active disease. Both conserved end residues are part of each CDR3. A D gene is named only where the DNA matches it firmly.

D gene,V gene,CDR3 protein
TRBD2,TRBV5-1,CASSLTSGFSYNEQFF
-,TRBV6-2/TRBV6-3,CASSYSFVGEGGETQYF
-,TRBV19,CASSITGGIYEQYF
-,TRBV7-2,CASSLDRSTGGYTF
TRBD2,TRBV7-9,CASSFSVETSGHYEQYF
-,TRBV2,CASSPDRGGNEQFF
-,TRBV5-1,CASSPGRGASGSNQPQHF
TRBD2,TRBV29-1,CSVETSGTTYEQYF
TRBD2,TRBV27,CASSFLPSGRASGELFF
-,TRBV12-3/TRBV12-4,CASTPQAYNEQFF
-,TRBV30,CAWSVLYEQYF
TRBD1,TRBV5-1,CASSTLPGQGGEQYF
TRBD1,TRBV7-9,CASSVQGVFETQYF
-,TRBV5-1,CASSRVSNQPQHF
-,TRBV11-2,CASSSGTLSSYNEQFF
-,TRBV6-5,CASSYTEIGRGETQYF
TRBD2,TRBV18,CASSPYTLGLAGKSSYEQYF
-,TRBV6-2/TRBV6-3,CASSPQVPGELFF
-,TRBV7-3,CASSLNPGDYNEQFF
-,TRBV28,CASSTPPAGNTGELFF
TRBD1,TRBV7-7,CASSLLPGQGATGELFF
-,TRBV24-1,CATSSSGNQPQHF
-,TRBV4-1,CASSAGIVGTNEKLFF
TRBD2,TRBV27,CASSILGLAGVNEQYF
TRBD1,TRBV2,CASRTSGGGETQYF
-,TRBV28,CASTQDSGANVLTF
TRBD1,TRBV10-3,CAISRQGNTEAFF
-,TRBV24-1,CATSEGGWTQETQYF
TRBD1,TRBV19,CASSQKRRGFTNEKLFF
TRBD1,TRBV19,CASQNRGLYGYTF
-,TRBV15,CATSRSLAGSGSEQFF
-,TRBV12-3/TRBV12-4,CASSRGGNQPQHF
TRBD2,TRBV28,CASRTSGRNEQYF
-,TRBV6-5,CASSSQVWDTEAFF
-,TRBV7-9,CASSLASGSETQYF
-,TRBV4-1,CASSQDTPGTRGYEQYF
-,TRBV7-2,CASRHTGTTYEQYF
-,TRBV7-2,CASSFSLLGARTGRGYTF
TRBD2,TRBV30,CARTSGSTDTQYF
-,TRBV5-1,CASSPLSGELDTQYF
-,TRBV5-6,CASSAVARNTGELFF